The table lists the clone carrying this TCR beta chain with many counts. Its antigen is as yet unknown. Until they underwent thyroid surgery, no patient had received any treatment. The sample comes from a study of metastatic and nonmetastatic thyroid tumors. For the study at large: Samples came from malignant and benign thyroid patients, and repertoires were compared across blood and tumor or nodule tissue.

CDR1 is GTSNPN and CDR2 is SVGIG in the germline V gene (reference sequence). V lost 0 bases to trimming and J lost 2 bases, with 20 bases between them. The CDR3 is 18 amino acids. Authors' methods: Clinicopathological groups supplied CDR3 differences that were used to build a distant-metastasis classifier for papillary thyroid cancer. MiXCR was used by TCRdb to re-call the PCR reads. Here the V and J calls rest on TCRdb's processing, not on the authors' analysis. The sample includes about 35,000 clones, 15% to 20% of them seen just once. Findings of the study overall: Relative to benign nodules, malignant thyroid tumors were reportedly characterized by significantly elevated TCR beta diversity in blood and tumor.

This TCR was recovered from a male donor with papillary thyroid cancer or a benign thyroid nodule (not recorded which). Some clones in this sample may be carry-over from other donors' samples. Sequencing was done on a sample of blood. The V and J genes are TRBV30 and TRBJ1-5; TRBD1 is a possible D gene (6 bases). The CDR3 nucleotides are TGTGCCTGGAGTGTACAACTACAGGGCGTAGGAGGCAATCAGCCCCAGCATTTT. Its protein is CAWSVQLQGVGGNQPQHF.